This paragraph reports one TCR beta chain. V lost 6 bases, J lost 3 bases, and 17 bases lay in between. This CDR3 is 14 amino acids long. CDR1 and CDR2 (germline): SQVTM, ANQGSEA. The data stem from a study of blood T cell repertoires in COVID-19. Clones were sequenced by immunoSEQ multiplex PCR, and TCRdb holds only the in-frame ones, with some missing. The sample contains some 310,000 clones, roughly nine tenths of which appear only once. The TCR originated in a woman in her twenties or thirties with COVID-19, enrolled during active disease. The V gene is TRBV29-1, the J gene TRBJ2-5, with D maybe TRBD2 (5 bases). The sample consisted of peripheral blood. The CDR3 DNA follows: TGCAGCGTCCTTCACGGGATTCGAAAAGAGACCCAGTACTTC. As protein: CSVLHGIRKETQYF.